A selection of T cell receptor beta chains follows, all from one sample in a study of CD8 T cells in Susac syndrome. TCRdb re-analysed the immunoSEQ multiplex PCR reads in MiXCR, keeping a single row per CDR3 protein. The sample has about 130,000 distinct CDR3 sequences, 95% seen once. The sample was CD8+ T cells from PBMCs. These receptors all come from a human donor with Susac syndrome. The CDR3 runs from the conserved cysteine through the conserved F or W. The D gene is left open where the match is weak. Clone size is not always given. Where it is, it says once, few, many or a class for expanded clones.

d_call j_call v_call clone_size cdr3_aa cdr3_nt
NA TRBJ2-7 TRBV6-4 NA CASSDFTGTYEQYF TGTGCCAGCAGTGACTTTACAGGGACCTACGAGCAGTACTTC
NA TRBJ2-1 TRBV14 NA CASSQPRGGAPYNEQFF TGTGCCAGCAGCCAACCCCGTGGGGGAGCTCCCTACAATGAGCAGTTCTTC
NA TRBJ2-7 TRBV9 few CASSADSFYEQYF TGTGCCAGCAGCGCCGACAGCTTCTACGAGCAGTACTTC
TRBD1 TRBJ1-5 TRBV27 NA CASSSDRESNQPQHF TGTGCCAGCAGCTCCGACAGGGAGAGCAATCAGCCCCAGCATTTT
NA TRBJ2-7 TRBV21-1 NA CARGYEQYF TGTGCCAGAGGATACGAGCAGTACTTC
NA TRBJ2-7 TRBV12-3/TRBV12-4 NA CASSLVGGDEQYF TGTGCCAGCAGTTTGGTAGGGGGGGACGAGCAGTACTTC
NA TRBJ2-2 TRBV6-1 few CASSGGMDSHHGELFF TGTGCCAGCAGTGGGGGGATGGACAGTCACCACGGGGAGCTGTTTTTT
TRBD1 TRBJ1-1 TRBV25-1 NA CASSARTGKNTEAFF TGTGCCAGCAGCGCCCGGACAGGGAAGAACACTGAAGCTTTCTTT
NA TRBJ2-1 TRBV4-1 NA CASSQDPPSYNEQFF TGCGCCAGCAGCCAGGACCCTCCGTCCTACAATGAGCAGTTCTTC
NA TRBJ2-7 TRBV10-3 NA CAISESIMGYEQYF TGTGCCATCAGTGAGTCGATCATGGGCTACGAGCAGTACTTC
NA TRBJ1-5 TRBV28 NA CASGKGGNQPQHF TGTGCCAGCGGTAAGGGTGGGAATCAGCCCCAGCATTTT
TRBD2 TRBJ2-7 TRBV9 NA CASSVGGGSPLEQYF TGTGCCAGCAGCGTAGGCGGCGGGAGCCCACTCGAGCAGTACTTC
NA TRBJ1-1 TRBV7-8 NA CASSLGGERVEAFF TGTGCCAGCAGCTTAGGCGGGGAGAGGGTTGAAGCTTTCTTT
NA TRBJ2-7 TRBV3-1 NA CASSKGSSHGYEQYF TGTGCCAGCAGCAAAGGATCCAGCCACGGCTACGAGCAGTACTTC
NA TRBJ2-1 TRBV27 NA CASSSHSGRDEQFF TGTGCCAGCAGCTCACATTCAGGACGGGATGAGCAGTTCTTC
NA TRBJ1-1 TRBV25-1 NA CASSESGGEAFF TGTGCCAGCAGTGAATCTGGAGGTGAAGCTTTCTTT